The 13 T cell receptor beta chains in this list originate from one sample, sequenced in a study of CD8 T cells in Susac syndrome. When the RNA was reverse transcribed, random hexamers were used with an input of roughly 0.5 to 1 ug. TCRdb re-called the immunoSEQ multiplex PCR reads with MiXCR, one entry per CDR3 protein. The sample contains 200,000 to 250,000 distinct CDR3 sequences, 94% of which appear only once. The sequenced material came from CD4+ T cells from PBMCs. The source is a human donor with Susac syndrome.

This chain uses TRBV7-2 with TRBJ1-2, with D uncertain. Germline CDR1 SGHTA, CDR2 FQGNSA. This CDR3 contains 14 residues. V gave up 2 bases and J gave up 0 bases, with 7 bases separating them. In DNA form, the CDR3 reads TGTGCCAGCAGCTTAAACGAGCCTAACTATGGCTACACCTTC. Protein: CASSLNEPNYGYTF.

The chain uses TRBV29-1 and TRBJ2-7; weak D call: TRBD1 (6 bases). CDR1 and CDR2 (germline): SQVTM, ANQGSEA. V shed 4 bases and J shed 6 bases, with 7 bases lying between them. The CDR3 runs to 10 residues. The CDR3 is CSVVGGEQYF. The CDR3 DNA reads as TGCAGCGTTGTAGGGGGCGAGCAGTACTTC.

The CDR3 nucleotides are TGTGCCTGGAGTCTTACAGCCGAGGGGGAAGCTTTCTTT. Translation gives CAWSLTAEGEAFF. J is TRBJ1-1 and V is TRBV30; TRBD1 might be the D (5 bases). V was trimmed by 2 bases and J by 8 bases, leaving 15 bases between them. This CDR3 contains 13 residues. CDR1 is GTSNPN, CDR2 SVGIG, per germline (reference sequence).

This clonotype appeared once. The chain couples TRBV20-1 to TRBJ2-3; D could derive from TRBD1 or TRBD2 (6 bases each). The CDR3 has 13 residues. Trimming took off 3 bases at V and 5 bases at J, with 12 bases between the two ends. Germline CDR1 is DFQATT and CDR2 is SNEGSKA (reference sequence). CDR3 in amino acids: CSARWGAGDTQYF. The CDR3 bases are TGCAGTGCTAGGTGGGGGGCGGGAGATACGCAGTATTTT.

This clonotype was picked up one time. The genes are TRBV6-5 and TRBJ2-3; TRBD1 matches at 8 bases. V was pared by 6 bases and J by 5 bases, with 4 bases of the junction left unmatched. CDR1 and CDR2 (germline): MNHEY, SVGAGI. This CDR3 contains 13 residues. The CDR3 loop is CASRTGVVDTQYF. CDR3 DNA: TGTGCCAGCAGGACAGGGGTAGTAGATACGCAGTATTTT.

The chain carries TRBV25-1 and TRBJ2-2, with D hard to call. V lost 3 bases, J lost 2 bases, and 10 bases lay in between. Germline V CDR1 and CDR2: MGHDK, SYGVNS. The CDR3 is made up of 15 amino acids. Written as DNA, the CDR3 is TGTGCCAGCAGTGATGGTAGCCTTAACACCGGGGAGCTGTTTTTT. Amino acids: CASSDGSLNTGELFF.

This clonotype was observed a single time. The gene calls are TRBV12-5 and TRBJ2-1; no firm D call. The CDR3 consists of 15 residues. V was trimmed by 0 bases and J by 9 bases, leaving 15 bases between them. The germline gives CDR1 LGHNT, CDR2 FRNRAP. CDR3 sequence reads: CASGLVGPRDGEQFF. The CDR3 nucleotides are TGTGCTAGTGGTTTGGTAGGGCCAAGGGATGGTGAGCAGTTCTTC.

The gene calls are TRBV6-1 and TRBJ2-2; the match to TRBD2 covers 7 bases. The V gene end was trimmed by 11 bases and the J gene end by 3 bases; junction bases not matched to a gene: 9. Germline V gene data show CDR1 as MNHNS and CDR2 as SASEGT. The CDR3 is 14 amino acids. The CDR3 DNA follows: TGTGCCGGGGGGGAGGGCTCGGACACCGGGGAGCTGTTTTTT. This sequence encodes CAGGEGSDTGELFF.

The CDR3 sequence: CASSSGGRANYGYTF. The CDR3 region has the DNA TGTGCCAGCAGCTCTGGGGGTAGAGCTAACTATGGCTACACCTTC. The V gene is TRBV13, the J gene TRBJ1-2; perhaps TRBD1 as D (5 bases). This CDR3 has 15 residues. Germline CDR1 reads PRHDT; CDR2 reads FYEKMQ (reference sequence). Deletions cut 4 bases from V and 0 bases from J, with 12 bases between.

This chain links TRBV19 with TRBJ2-1, with D possibly called TRBD1 or TRBD2 (5 bases each). The germline V gene encodes CDR1 LNHDA and CDR2 SQIVND (reference sequence). The CDR3 contains 15 residues. V was cut by 3 bases and J by 12 bases, with 21 bases left in between. CDR3 protein: CASSMGTSYSPGQFF. In DNA, the CDR3 is TGTGCCAGTAGTATGGGGACGTCGTACTCACCGGGGCAGTTCTTC.

This chain links TRBV20-1 with TRBJ1-5, with 9 nucleotides matching TRBD1. The germline V gene has CDR1 DFQATT and CDR2 SNEGSKA (reference sequence). There are 15 residues in the CDR3. V lost 5 bases and J lost 11; bases outside the gene matches: 16. CDR3 residues: CSAPQGAGLSRSQHF. The DNA for the CDR3 is TGCAGTGCTCCACAGGGGGCCGGACTCTCTCGGTCCCAGCATTTT.

The chain is built from TRBV4-1 and TRBJ2-7, with D perhaps matching TRBD1 (5 bases). V lost 0 bases, J lost 2 bases, and 11 bases lay in between. Germline V gene lookup returns CDR1 MGHRA and CDR2 YSYEKL. The CDR3 has 15 amino acids. CDR3 region: CASSQEPQATYEQYF. The CDR3 nucleotides are TGCGCCAGCAGCCAAGAACCACAGGCAACCTACGAGCAGTACTTC.

Details on this clonotype: Compared with germline, one end of the junction differs, possibly owing to a read error. The rearrangement uses TRBV7-3 and TRBJ1-2; D remains unclear. The CDR3 has 15 amino acids. Germline V CDR1 and CDR2: SGHTA, FQGTGA. CDR3 loop: CASSLTRDTNYGYTF. In DNA, the CDR3 is TGTGCCAGCAGCCTAACCCGGGATACTAACTATGGCTACACCTTC.